The T cell receptor (beta chain) described here comes from a study of cytomegalovirus exposure and HLA in healthy donors. This CDR3 contains 15 residues. Trimming at V came to 4 bases and at J to 2 bases, leaving 8 bases not matched to a gene. Germline lookup yields CDR1 SGDLS and CDR2 YYNGEE. 13 Jbeta primers and 60 Vbeta primers were used for the PCR. Assay used: immunoSEQ multiplex PCR; TCRdb lists only in-frame clones, some missing. This sample yields fewer than 200,000 clones, of which roughly four fifths are seen a single time; about 1.6% belongs to the top ten. The chain is built from TRBV9 and TRBJ2-7, with TRBD1 matching 8 bases. The TCR originated in a man aged 50-59 years in good health and CMV-seronegative. The sample was PBMCs. In nucleotides, the CDR3 is TGTGCCAGCAGCTCAACAGGGGGTAGAACCTACGAGCAGTACTTC. Translated, it gives CASSSTGGRTYEQYF.